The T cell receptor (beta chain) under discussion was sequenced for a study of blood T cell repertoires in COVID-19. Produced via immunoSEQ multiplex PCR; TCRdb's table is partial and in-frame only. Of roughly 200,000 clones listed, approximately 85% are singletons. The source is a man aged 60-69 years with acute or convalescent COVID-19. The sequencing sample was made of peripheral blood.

In DNA, the CDR3 is TGTGCCAGCAGCGAACCGGGACTAGCGGGAGGGCCCGATGAGCAGTTCTTC. Translating it yields CASSEPGLAGGPDEQFF. The rearrangement joins TRBV3-1 (or the pseudogene TRBV3-2) to TRBJ2-1, with 16 bases identical to TRBD2. The germline V gene encodes CDR1 LGHDT and CDR2 YNNKEL (reference sequence). This CDR3 is 17 amino acids long. Losses at the gene ends were 5 bases for V and 8 bases for J; bases not matched to a gene: 9.